One sample yielded the 2 T cell receptor beta chains listed below, sequenced in a study of T cell repertoires in cytomegalovirus infection. For these TCRs, the target antigens are not known. Each CDR3 protein is one row after TCRdb ran MiXCR on the reads. The sample records 450,000 to 600,000 distinct CDR3 sequences, 30% to 35% being singletons. Specimen: cultured PBMCs, collected from culture after CMV antigen stimulation. The receptors shown here come from a human donor in good health (CMV status not recorded). Some clones in this sample may be carry-over from other donors' samples.

The table lists this clonotype with a few counts. J is TRBJ1-2 and V is TRBV5-4; no firm D call. This CDR3 is built from 14 residues. Trimming cost V 0 bases and J 2 bases, with 8 bases left between them. The germline gives CDR1 SGHNT, CDR2 YYREEE (reference sequence). The DNA for the CDR3 is TGTGCCAGCAGCTTGGATGGGTACAACTATGGCTACACCTTC. Its protein product is CASSLDGYNYGYTF.

This sequence joins TRBV6-1 and TRBJ2-1; TRBD2 matches at 9 bases. This CDR3 has 15 amino acids. The J segment lost 4 bases and the V segment lost 6 bases, leaving 7 bases of the junction unmatched. The germline gives CDR1 MNHNS, CDR2 SASEGT. DNA for the CDR3: TGTGCCAGCAGCGCGGGACTAGCAATGTACAATGAGCAGTTCTTC. Its protein product is CASSAGLAMYNEQFF.